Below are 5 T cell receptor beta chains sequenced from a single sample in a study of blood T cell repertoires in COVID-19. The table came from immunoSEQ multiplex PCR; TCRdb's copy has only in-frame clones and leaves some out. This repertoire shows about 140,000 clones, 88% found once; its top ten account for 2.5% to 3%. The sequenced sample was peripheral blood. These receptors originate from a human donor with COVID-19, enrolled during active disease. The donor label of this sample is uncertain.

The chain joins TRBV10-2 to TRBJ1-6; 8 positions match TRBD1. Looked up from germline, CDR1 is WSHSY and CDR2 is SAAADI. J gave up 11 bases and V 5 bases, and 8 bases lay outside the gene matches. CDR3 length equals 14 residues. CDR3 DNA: TGCGCCAGCAGTCGTAACAGGGGGACGGCACCCCTCCACTTT. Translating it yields CASSRNRGTAPLHF.

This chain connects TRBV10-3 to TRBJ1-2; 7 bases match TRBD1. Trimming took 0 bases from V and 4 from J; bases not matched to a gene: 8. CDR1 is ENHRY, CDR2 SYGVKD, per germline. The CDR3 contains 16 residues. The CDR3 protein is CAISESWTGGTYGYTF. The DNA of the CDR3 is TGTGCCATCAGTGAGTCCTGGACAGGTGGAACCTATGGCTACACCTTC.

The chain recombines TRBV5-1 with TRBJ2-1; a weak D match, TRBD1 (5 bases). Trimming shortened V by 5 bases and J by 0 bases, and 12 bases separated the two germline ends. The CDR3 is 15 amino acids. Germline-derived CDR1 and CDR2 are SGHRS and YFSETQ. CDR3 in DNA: TGCGCCAGCAGAATGGACATCAGCTCCTACAATGAGCAGTTCTTC. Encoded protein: CASRMDISSYNEQFF.

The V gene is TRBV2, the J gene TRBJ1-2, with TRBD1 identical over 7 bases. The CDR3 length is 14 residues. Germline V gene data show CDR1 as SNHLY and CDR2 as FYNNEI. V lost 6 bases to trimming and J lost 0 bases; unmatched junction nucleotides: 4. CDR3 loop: CASRKTGTNYGYTF. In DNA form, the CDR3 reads TGTGCCAGCAGAAAGACAGGGACTAACTATGGCTACACCTTC.

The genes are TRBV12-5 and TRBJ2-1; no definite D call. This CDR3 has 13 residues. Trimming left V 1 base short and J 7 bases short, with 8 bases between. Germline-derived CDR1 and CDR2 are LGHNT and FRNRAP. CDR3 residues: CASGLGRWNEQFF. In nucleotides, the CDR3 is TGTGCTAGTGGTTTGGGGCGGTGGAATGAGCAGTTCTTC.